This T cell receptor beta chain was recovered during a study of T cell repertoires in cytomegalovirus infection. The wider study: Public TCR beta signatures provided an indication of both CMV infection and a matching HLA type. Broader study findings: Identification of carriers of CMV plus the relevant HLA was performed using cumulative public TCR beta family frequency. CMV-specific TCR beta clonotypes restricted by HLA-C were the ones dominating the ex vivo response.

Germline CDR1 is SEHNR and CDR2 is FQNEAQ (reference sequence). V lost 0 bases, J lost 1 base, and 7 bases lay in between. The length of the CDR3 is 14 residues. This clonotype appeared many times. Antigen specificity is unknown. In TCRdb, the reads were re-called with MiXCR into one record per CDR3 protein. The sample includes approximately 550,000 distinct CDR3 sequences, approximately 15% seen only once; the top ten take roughly 25%. The material sequenced was CD8+ T cells from PBMCs. The rearrangement uses TRBV7-9 and TRBJ2-7; D is undetermined. This receptor was obtained from a human donor in good health (CMV status not recorded). Some clones in this sample may be carry-over from other donors' samples. The CDR3 region is CASSLALKSYEQYF. CDR3 DNA sequence: TGTGCCAGCAGCTTAGCGCTGAAATCCTACGAGCAGTACTTC.